This T cell receptor (beta chain) was documented in a study of T cell changes during pregnancy in multiple sclerosis. The junction had 5 bases not matched to a gene; V was cut back by 0 bases and J by 1 base. CDR3 length: 17 residues. The germline CDR1 and CDR2 sequences are SGHRS and YFSETQ. Repertoires were generated with immunoSEQ multiplex PCR, while TCRdb's copy carries only in-frame clones and drops some. Here the sample spans under 80,000 clones, 80% to 95% being singletons. This clonotype was sampled from a female donor in good health, enrolled as a control in a pregnancy study. The material sequenced was peripheral blood, taken after pregnancy. The genes are TRBV5-1 and TRBJ2-5; 11 positions match TRBD2. CDR3 in amino acids: CASSLVGLAGSQETQYF. The CDR3 DNA follows: TGCGCCAGCAGCTTGGTAGGACTAGCGGGTTCCCAAGAGACCCAGTACTTC.